These 20 T cell receptor beta chains came from one sample sequenced in a study of blood T cell repertoires in COVID-19. Sequencing was performed with immunoSEQ multiplex PCR; in TCRdb, only in-frame clones are kept and a portion is missing. The data hold roughly 160,000 clones, with 70% to 90% observed a single time. The sequencing sample was made of peripheral blood. These receptors were obtained from a woman of 80 years or more with COVID-19, enrolled during active disease.

This clone was observed once. V is TRBV5-6 and J is TRBJ2-1; TRBD2 agrees at 8 bases. This CDR3 spans 15 amino acids. V lost 4 bases to trimming and J lost 7 bases; unmatched junction nucleotides: 10. The germline CDR1 and CDR2 sequences are SGHDT and YYEEEE. The CDR3 protein is CASSDGLAGMNEQFF. The CDR3 DNA follows: TGTGCCAGCAGCGACGGACTAGCTGGAATGAATGAGCAGTTCTTC.

Turning to this clone: In the same sample, other DNA sequences code for this CDR3. This sequence joins TRBV7-9 and TRBJ1-1, with D possibly being TRBD1 (6 bases). Germline-derived CDR1 and CDR2 are SEHNR and FQNEAQ (reference sequence). Trimming took 5 bases from V and 4 from J, leaving 8 bases between them. The CDR3 totals 12 residues. In nucleotides, the CDR3 is TGTGCCAGCAGCCGGGACATCACTGAAGCTTTCTTT. This encodes CASSRDITEAFF.

The chain links TRBV3-1 (or the pseudogene TRBV3-2) to TRBJ1-5; no clear D. Trimming cost V 5 bases and J 2 bases, with 7 bases left between them. The V gene's germline CDR1 is LGHDT and CDR2 YNNKEL (reference sequence). CDR3 length: 13 amino acids. The chain's CDR3 is CASSSEGNQPQHF. CDR3 bases: TGTGCCAGCAGCTCTGAGGGCAATCAGCCCCAGCATTTT.

The rearrangement links TRBV2 to TRBJ1-5; D gene uncertain. The CDR3 extends over 15 amino acids. Germline CDR1 and CDR2: SNHLY and FYNNEI. The V and J ends lost 7 bases and 5 bases respectively, with 18 bases between them. CDR3 region: CASTQGRAGHQPQHF. The CDR3 nucleotides are TGTGCCAGCACTCAAGGGAGGGCAGGACATCAGCCCCAGCATTTT.

The chain couples TRBV6-5 to TRBJ1-2, with a tentative D call TRBD1 (6 bases). There are 13 residues in the CDR3. Trimming shortened V by 6 bases and J by 5 bases, and 13 bases separated the two germline ends. Germline V gives CDR1 MNHEY, CDR2 SVGAGI. Here the CDR3 DNA reads TGTGCCAGCAGAGTAACAGGGCGGTATGGCTACACCTTC. Protein product: CASRVTGRYGYTF.

The chain joins TRBV7-6 to TRBJ1-1; possible D gene TRBD1, 6 bases. The CDR3 contains 16 residues. V gave up 5 bases and J gave up 7 bases, with 23 bases separating them. Germline V lookup: CDR1 SGHVS, CDR2 FNYEAQ. The CDR3 nucleotides are TGTGCCAGCAGCCCCCCATCCGGGACAAAAGGGGGTGAAGCTTTCTTT. Its translation: CASSPPSGTKGGEAFF.

The chain combines TRBV27 with TRBJ2-7; 10 nucleotides align to TRBD2. Germline V gives CDR1 MNHEY, CDR2 SMNVEV (reference sequence). The length of the CDR3 is 15 residues. The V segment lost 5 bases and the J segment 2 bases; nucleotides outside the gene matches: 6. Here the CDR3 DNA reads TGTGCCAGCAGTCTCCGACTAGCGGGCCCCTACGAGCAGTACTTC. Translated: CASSLRLAGPYEQYF.

The chain combines TRBV18 with TRBJ1-5, with TRBD1 matching 10 bases. CDR3 size: 14 residues. After removal of 2 bases from V and 5 bases from J, the junction contained 0 bases not matched to a gene. Germline V gene data show CDR1 as KGHSH and CDR2 as LQKENI. The CDR3 nucleotides are TGTGCCAGCTCACCAGGGACAGGGGATCAGCCCCAGCATTTT. It encodes CASSPGTGDQPQHF.

The J gene is TRBJ2-7, the V gene TRBV3-1 (or the pseudogene TRBV3-2); 12 bases align to TRBD1. Looked up from germline, CDR1 is LGHDT and CDR2 is YNNKEL (reference sequence). The CDR3 contains 15 residues. After removal of 4 bases from V and 4 bases from J, the junction contained 5 bases not matched to a gene. The CDR3 region is CASSPWDRGLYEQYF. The CDR3 nucleotides read TGTGCCAGCAGCCCCTGGGACAGGGGGCTGTACGAGCAGTACTTC.

This clone turned up a few times. This chain uses TRBV7-6 with TRBJ2-1, with TRBD2 identical over 12 bases. The CDR3 runs to 15 residues. Germline V CDR1 and CDR2: SGHVS, FNYEAQ. V dropped 2 bases and J dropped 9; count of bases not matched to a gene: 5. Here the CDR3 DNA reads TGTGCCAGCAGCTTACAGGGACTAGCGGGCAGTGAGCAGTTCTTC. Protein: CASSLQGLAGSEQFF.

The count of this clone is one. V gene TRBV19 combines with J gene TRBJ2-1; the D is unclear. Trimming removed 6 bases at V and 3 bases at J, with 15 bases between. The CDR3 covers 15 residues. Germline assignment: CDR1 LNHDA and CDR2 SQIVND (reference sequence). CDR3 nucleotides: TGTGCCAGTAGCGCCCCCGCCAGTTTCTACAATGAGCAGTTCTTC. Residues: CASSAPASFYNEQFF.

This sequence joins TRBV7-9 and TRBJ1-1; the D gene is possibly TRBD1 (5 bases). The germline V and J ends were trimmed by 1 base and 6 bases, with 18 bases remaining between them. This CDR3 is 16 amino acids long. The germline CDR1 and CDR2 sequences are SEHNR and FQNEAQ (reference sequence). This CDR3 reads CASSLDEKGRLAEAFF. In DNA, the CDR3 is TGTGCCAGCAGCTTAGATGAGAAGGGGCGCTTAGCTGAAGCTTTCTTT.

This chain joins TRBV7-2 and TRBJ1-6; tentatively, D is TRBD1 (6 bases). CDR1 is SGHTA and CDR2 is FQGNSA in the germline V gene. The CDR3 spans 15 residues. Trimming took 5 bases from V and 9 from J, leaving 17 bases between them. CDR3 in DNA: TGTGCCAGCAGCCCAACCGGGGGGGCGAGTTCACCCCTCCACTTT. This translates into CASSPTGGASSPLHF.

This clone was counted once. The CDR3 coding sequence is TGTGCCAGCAGCCAGAATATAGCGGGGGGGAGCACAGATACGCAGTATTTT. Its protein product is CASSQNIAGGSTDTQYF. The chain joins TRBV4-2 to TRBJ2-3; 11 bases match TRBD2. CDR1 is LGHNA, CDR2 YNFKEQ, per germline. J lost 0 bases, V lost 3 bases, and 5 bases had no gene match. CDR3 length: 17 amino acids.

The rearrangement links TRBV5-1 to TRBJ2-7, with a possible D match to TRBD2 (6 bases). Germline V gene sequence: CDR1 SGHRS, CDR2 YFSETQ. Trimming left V 4 bases short and J 4 bases short, with 18 bases between. This CDR3 is 15 amino acids long. This chain's CDR3 is CASSDASGRGYEQYF. The CDR3 region has the DNA TGCGCCAGCAGCGACGCTTCAGGACGGGGGTACGAGCAGTACTTC.

This chain uses TRBV7-9 with TRBJ1-1; D not certain. V shed 5 bases and J shed 0 bases, with 10 bases lying between them. This CDR3 is 14 amino acids long. Germline V gene data show CDR1 as SEHNR and CDR2 as FQNEAQ (reference sequence). Here the CDR3 reads CASSVDGLNTEAFF. In DNA, the CDR3 is TGTGCCAGCAGCGTAGACGGGTTGAACACTGAAGCTTTCTTT.

This rearrangement joins TRBV6-5 to TRBJ2-7; possible D gene TRBD1, 6 bases. CDR3 length equals 16 residues. Germline V lookup: CDR1 MNHEY, CDR2 SVGAGI. V shed 4 bases and J shed 3 bases, with 19 bases lying between them. In DNA, the CDR3 is TGTGCCAGCAGTTCAACTGTCGGACAGACCTACTACGAGCAGTACTTC. Protein product: CASSSTVGQTYYEQYF.

This chain joins TRBV9 and TRBJ1-2, with TRBD1 as a possible D gene (5 bases). The CDR3 is 15 amino acids. Looked up from germline, CDR1 is SGDLS and CDR2 is YYNGEE. V lost 0 bases, J lost 8 bases, and 17 bases lay in between. As DNA, the CDR3 is TGTGCCAGCAGCGTAGCTACTCCCGGGACTAAAGGCTACACCTTC. Its protein product is CASSVATPGTKGYTF.

The rearrangement uses TRBV7-2 and TRBJ2-7; 12 bases line up with TRBD2. Per germline, CDR1 SGHTA and CDR2 FQGNSA. V lost 3 bases and J lost 2; bases outside the gene matches: 8. This CDR3 is built from 17 residues. The DNA of the CDR3 is TGTGCCAGCAGCTTTAGCCCCTCTAGCGGGAGGGCCTACGAGCAGTACTTC. This gives the protein CASSFSPSSGRAYEQYF.

The chain is built from TRBV27 and TRBJ2-7; D gene uncertain. Trimming took off 0 bases at V and 2 bases at J, with 8 bases between the two ends. Germline V lookup: CDR1 MNHEY, CDR2 SMNVEV (reference sequence). The length of the CDR3 is 14 residues. This CDR3 reads CASSLSYSTYEQYF. The CDR3 DNA sequence: TGTGCCAGCAGTTTATCGTACAGTACCTACGAGCAGTACTTC.